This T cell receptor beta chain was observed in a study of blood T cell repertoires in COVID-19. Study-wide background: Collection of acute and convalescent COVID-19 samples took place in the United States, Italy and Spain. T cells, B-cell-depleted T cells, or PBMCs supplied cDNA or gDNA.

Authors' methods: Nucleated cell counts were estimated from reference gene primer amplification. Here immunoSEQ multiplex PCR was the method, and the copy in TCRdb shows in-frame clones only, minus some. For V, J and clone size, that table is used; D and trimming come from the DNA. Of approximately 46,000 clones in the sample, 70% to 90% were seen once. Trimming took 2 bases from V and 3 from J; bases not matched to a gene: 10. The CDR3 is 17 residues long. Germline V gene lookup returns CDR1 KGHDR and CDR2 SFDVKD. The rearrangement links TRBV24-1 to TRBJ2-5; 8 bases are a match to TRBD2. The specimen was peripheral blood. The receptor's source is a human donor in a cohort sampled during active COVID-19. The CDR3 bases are TGTGCCACCAGTGATTCGGGAGGGGCAGGGCGGGAAGAGACCCAGTACTTC. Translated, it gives CATSDSGGAGREETQYF.